The 6 T cell receptor beta chains below all came from one sample that was sequenced in a study of blood T cells in healthy people across ages. A sample-barcoded 5' primer and a J-beta primer mix were used in a second PCR of roughly 6 to 11 cycles. TCRdb itself ran the 5' RACE reads through MiXCR, one entry per CDR3 protein. The table shows roughly 1,800,000 distinct CDR3 sequences, with 49% occurring only once. Sequences were obtained from blood. These receptors came from a woman in her 40s in good health.

CDR3 bases: TGTGCCACTGGACAGGGTTTTTATCAGCCCCAGCATTTT. Its translation is CATGQGFYQPQHF. The V and J genes are TRBV6-2 or TRBV6-3 and TRBJ1-5; 8 bases align to TRBD1. The J segment lost 5 bases and the V segment lost 10 bases, leaving 7 bases of the junction unmatched. CDR3 size: 13 residues. Germline CDR1 and CDR2: MNHEY and SVGEGT.

The chain recombines TRBV12-5 with TRBJ2-1; D is perhaps TRBD1 or TRBD2 (6 bases each). This CDR3 region has 11 residues. The germline gives CDR1 LGHNT, CDR2 FRNRAP. Trimming removed 7 bases at V and 6 bases at J, with 7 bases between. The CDR3 region has the DNA TGTGCTAGTGCGGGGGCCAATGAGCAGTTCTTC. Amino acids: CASAGANEQFF.

This chain connects TRBV24-1 to TRBJ2-1; D uncertain. The germline V gene encodes CDR1 KGHDR and CDR2 SFDVKD. Trimming left V 3 bases short and J 6 bases short, with 11 bases between. The CDR3 spans 14 residues. CDR3: CATSDTLVPNEQFF. CDR3 DNA sequence: TGTGCCACCAGTGATACATTAGTCCCCAATGAGCAGTTCTTC.

The V call is TRBV29-1, the J call TRBJ2-5, with TRBD1 as a possible D gene (5 bases). Germline assignment: CDR1 SQVTM and CDR2 ANQGSEA. There are 14 residues in the CDR3. Trimming shortened V by 7 bases and J by 11 bases, and 26 bases separated the two germline ends. Here the CDR3 DNA reads TGCAGCGCTCAGGGCAGTAATAGTGGGGATGAGCAGTACTTC. It codes for CSAQGSNSGDEQYF.

This clonotype was counted a single time. The J gene is TRBJ1-5, the V gene TRBV9; D unresolved. Germline CDR1 SGDLS, CDR2 YYNGEE. The CDR3 has 15 residues. The ends were cut back, 1 base at V and 2 bases at J, with 10 bases in the middle. The CDR3 loop reads CASSVRGDGNQPQHF. The CDR3, as DNA: TGTGCCAGCAGCGTACGGGGAGACGGCAATCAGCCCCAGCATTTT.

V and J are TRBV24-1 and TRBJ2-5; D is unresolved. V lost 3 bases and J lost 2, with 12 bases in between. The CDR3 is 15 residues long. In germline, CDR1 is KGHDR, CDR2 SFDVKD. The CDR3 reads CATSDSSLLQETQYF. The CDR3 DNA is TGTGCCACCAGTGATAGCAGTCTCTTACAAGAGACCCAGTACTTC.